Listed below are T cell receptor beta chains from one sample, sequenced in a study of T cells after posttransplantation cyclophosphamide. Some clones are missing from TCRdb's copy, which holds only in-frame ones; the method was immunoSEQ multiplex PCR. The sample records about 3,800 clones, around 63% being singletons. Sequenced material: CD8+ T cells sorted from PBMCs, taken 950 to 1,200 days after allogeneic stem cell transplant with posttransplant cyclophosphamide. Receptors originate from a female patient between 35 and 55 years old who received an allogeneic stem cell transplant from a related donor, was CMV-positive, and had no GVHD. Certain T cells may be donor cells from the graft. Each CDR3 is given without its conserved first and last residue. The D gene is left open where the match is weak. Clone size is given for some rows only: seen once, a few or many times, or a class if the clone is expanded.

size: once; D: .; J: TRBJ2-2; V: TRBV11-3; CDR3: ASSPGQRGGAGELF
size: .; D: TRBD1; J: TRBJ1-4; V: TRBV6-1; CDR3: ASSSGGRTEKLF
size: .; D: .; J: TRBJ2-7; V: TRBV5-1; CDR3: ASSSSYEQY
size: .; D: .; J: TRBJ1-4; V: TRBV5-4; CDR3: ASSFNSEATNEKLF
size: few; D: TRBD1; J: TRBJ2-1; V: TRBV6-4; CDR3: ASSDGTGGNEQF
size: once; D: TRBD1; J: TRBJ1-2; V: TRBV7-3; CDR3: ASSLIGRGRLGYGYT
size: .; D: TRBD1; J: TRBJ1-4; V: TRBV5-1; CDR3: ASSLARTGGSEKLF